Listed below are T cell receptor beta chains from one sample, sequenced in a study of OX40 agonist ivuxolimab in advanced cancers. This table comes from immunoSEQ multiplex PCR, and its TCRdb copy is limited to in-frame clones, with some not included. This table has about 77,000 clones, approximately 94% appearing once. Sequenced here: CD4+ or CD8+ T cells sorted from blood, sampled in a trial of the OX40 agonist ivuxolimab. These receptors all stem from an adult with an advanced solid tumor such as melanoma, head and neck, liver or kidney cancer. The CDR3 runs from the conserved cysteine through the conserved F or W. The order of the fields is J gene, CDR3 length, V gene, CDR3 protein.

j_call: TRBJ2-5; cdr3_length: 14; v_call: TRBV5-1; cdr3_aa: CASSLGGTEETQYF
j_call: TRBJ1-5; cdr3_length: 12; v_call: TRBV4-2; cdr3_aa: CASSQTNQPQHF
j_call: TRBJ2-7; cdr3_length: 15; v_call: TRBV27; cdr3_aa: CASSKGTGILYEQYF
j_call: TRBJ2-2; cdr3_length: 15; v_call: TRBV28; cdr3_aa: CASSRQGSRAGELFF
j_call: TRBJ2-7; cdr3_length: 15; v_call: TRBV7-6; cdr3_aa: CASSLLLAGNYEQYF
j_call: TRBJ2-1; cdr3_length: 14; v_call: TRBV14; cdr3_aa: CASSPWTSYNEQFF
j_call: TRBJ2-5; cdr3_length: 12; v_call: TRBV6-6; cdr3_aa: CASATDQETQYF
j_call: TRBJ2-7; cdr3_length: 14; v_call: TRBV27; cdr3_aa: CASSTSRGRYEQYF
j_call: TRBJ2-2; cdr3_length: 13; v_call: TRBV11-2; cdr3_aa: CASSRQTTGELFF
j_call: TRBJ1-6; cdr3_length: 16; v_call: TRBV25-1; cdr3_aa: CASSERGTGPNSPLHF
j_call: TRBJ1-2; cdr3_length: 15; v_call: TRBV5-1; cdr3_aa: CASSHEGQGGYGYTF
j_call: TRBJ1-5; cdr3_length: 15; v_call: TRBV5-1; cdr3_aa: CASSLEGNSNQPQHF
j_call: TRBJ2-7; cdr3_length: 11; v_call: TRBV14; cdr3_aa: CASKRSYEQYF
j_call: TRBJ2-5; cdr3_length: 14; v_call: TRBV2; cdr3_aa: CASSEEGQGWTQYF
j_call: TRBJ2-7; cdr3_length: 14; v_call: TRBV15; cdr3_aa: CATSTNRGAYEQYF
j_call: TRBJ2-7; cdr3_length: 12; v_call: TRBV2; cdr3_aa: CASDRNSYEQYF
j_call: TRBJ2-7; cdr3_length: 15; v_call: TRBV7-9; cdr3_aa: CASSVLGLSFYEQYF
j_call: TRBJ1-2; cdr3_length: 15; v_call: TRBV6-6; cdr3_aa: CASSYSGQGIRGYTF
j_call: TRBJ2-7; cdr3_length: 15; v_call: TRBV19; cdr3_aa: CASRKHKENRYEQYF
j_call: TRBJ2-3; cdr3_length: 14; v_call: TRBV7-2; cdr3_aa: CASSLAARTDTQYF
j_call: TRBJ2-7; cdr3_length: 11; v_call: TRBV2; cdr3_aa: CASKGFDEQYF
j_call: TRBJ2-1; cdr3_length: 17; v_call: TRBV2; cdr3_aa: CASSPIRGGRYGNEQFF
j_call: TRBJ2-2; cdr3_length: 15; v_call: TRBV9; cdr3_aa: CASSVVGTGSGELFF
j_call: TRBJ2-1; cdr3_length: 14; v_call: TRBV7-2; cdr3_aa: CASSLDPPHNEQFF
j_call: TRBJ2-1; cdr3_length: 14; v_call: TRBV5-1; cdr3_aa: CASSLRTDSSEQFF
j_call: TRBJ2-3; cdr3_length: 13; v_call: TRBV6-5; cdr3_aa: CASSKSELIPQYF
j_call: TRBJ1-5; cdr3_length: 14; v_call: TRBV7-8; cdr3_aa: CASRKEGSNQPQHF
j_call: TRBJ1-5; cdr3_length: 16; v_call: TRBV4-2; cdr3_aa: CASSHIRVEGLQPQHF
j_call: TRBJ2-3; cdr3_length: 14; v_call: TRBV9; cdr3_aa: CASSDSGRIDTQYF
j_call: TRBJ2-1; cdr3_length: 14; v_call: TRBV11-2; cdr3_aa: CASSTGTAINEQFF
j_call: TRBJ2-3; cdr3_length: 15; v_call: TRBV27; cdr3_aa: CASSPRPSGTDTQYF
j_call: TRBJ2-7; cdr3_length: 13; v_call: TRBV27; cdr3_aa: CASSLEPRSEQYF
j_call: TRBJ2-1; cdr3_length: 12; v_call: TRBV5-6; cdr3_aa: CASSLGHNEQFF
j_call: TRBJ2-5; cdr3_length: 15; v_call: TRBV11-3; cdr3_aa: CASSLDPRGRETQYF
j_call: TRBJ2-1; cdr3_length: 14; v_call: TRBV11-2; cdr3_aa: CASSRPGQYNEQFF
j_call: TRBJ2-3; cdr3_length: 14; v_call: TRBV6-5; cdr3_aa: CASSSSRDADTQYF
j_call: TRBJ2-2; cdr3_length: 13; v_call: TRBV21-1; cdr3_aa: CASSSENTGELFF
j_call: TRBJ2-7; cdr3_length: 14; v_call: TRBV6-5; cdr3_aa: CASSYSSQSYEQYF
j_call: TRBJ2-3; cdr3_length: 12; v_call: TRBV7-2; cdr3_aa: CATGGPGDTQYF
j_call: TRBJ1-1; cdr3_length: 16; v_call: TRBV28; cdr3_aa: CASSRDRGPRNTEAFF
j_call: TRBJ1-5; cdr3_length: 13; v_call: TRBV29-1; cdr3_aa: CSVLQGSNQPQHF
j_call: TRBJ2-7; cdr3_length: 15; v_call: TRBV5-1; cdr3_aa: CASSLAVGAQYEQYF
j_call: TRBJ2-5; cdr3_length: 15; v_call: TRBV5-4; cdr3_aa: CASSLRLAGQETQYF
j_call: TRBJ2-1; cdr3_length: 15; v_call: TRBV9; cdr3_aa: CASSAQGGAYNEQFF
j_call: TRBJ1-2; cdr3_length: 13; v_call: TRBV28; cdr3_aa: CASNRWGGEGYTF
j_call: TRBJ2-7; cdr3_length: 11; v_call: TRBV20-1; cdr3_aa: CSARDLYEQYF
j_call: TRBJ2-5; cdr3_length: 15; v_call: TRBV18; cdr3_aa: CASSPTLQRLGTQYF
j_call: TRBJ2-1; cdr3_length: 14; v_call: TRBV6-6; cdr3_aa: CASSPSGRDNEQFF
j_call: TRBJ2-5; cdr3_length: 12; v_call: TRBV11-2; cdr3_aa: CASSYGAETQYF
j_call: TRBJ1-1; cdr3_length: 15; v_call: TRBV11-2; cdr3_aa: CASREEGLMNTEAFF
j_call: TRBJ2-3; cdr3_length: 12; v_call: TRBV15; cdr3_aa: CATSTNQDTQYF
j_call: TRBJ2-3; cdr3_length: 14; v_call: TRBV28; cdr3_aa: CASSLWDRGKTQYF
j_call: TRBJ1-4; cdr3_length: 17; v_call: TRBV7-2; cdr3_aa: CASSDYSRSSGGEKLFF
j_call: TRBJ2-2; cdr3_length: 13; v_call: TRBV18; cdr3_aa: CASSPGQDGELFF